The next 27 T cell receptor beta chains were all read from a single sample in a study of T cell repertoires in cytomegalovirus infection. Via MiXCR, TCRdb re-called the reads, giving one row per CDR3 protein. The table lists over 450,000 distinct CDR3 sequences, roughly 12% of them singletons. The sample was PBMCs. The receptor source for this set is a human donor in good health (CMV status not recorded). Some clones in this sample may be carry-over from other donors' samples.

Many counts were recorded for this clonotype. The CDR3: CASSLGQGNGETQYF. DNA for the CDR3: TGTGCCAGCAGTCTCGGACAGGGGAACGGAGAGACCCAGTACTTC. V usage is TRBV28 and J usage is TRBJ2-5, with 9 nucleotides matching TRBD1. The CDR3 contains 15 residues. Trimming took 5 bases from V and 4 from J; bases not matched to a gene: 8. Germline values: CDR1 MDHEN, CDR2 SYDVKM.

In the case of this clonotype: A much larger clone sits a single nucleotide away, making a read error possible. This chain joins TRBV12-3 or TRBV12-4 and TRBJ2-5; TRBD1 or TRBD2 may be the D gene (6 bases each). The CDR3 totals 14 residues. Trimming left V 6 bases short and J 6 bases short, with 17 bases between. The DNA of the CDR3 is TGTGCCAGCAGCTTAACTAGCAGGGGAAAGACCCAGTACTTC. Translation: CASSLTSRGKTQYF.

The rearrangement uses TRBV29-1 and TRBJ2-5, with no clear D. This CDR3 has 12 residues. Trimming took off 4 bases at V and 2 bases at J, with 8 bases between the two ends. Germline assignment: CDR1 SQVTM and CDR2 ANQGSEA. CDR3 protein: CSVAQAQETQYF. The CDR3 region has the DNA TGCAGCGTTGCCCAGGCGCAAGAGACCCAGTACTTC.

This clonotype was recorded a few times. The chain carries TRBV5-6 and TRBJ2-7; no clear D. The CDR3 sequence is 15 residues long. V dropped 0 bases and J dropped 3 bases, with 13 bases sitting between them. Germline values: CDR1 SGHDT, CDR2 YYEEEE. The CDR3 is CASSLGGLTIYEQYF. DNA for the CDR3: TGTGCCAGCAGCTTGGGGGGTCTCACAATCTACGAGCAGTACTTC.

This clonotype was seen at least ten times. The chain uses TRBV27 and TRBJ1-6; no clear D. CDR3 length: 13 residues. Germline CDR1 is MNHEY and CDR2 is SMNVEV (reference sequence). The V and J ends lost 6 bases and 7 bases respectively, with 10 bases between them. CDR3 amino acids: CASSLGWNSPLHF. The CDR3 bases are TGTGCCAGCAGCCTTGGGTGGAATTCACCCCTCCACTTT.

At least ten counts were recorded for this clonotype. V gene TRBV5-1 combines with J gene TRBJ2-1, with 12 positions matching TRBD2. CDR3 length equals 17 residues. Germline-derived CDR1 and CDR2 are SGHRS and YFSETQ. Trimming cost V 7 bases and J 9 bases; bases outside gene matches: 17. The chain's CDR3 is CASLPGASGRASGEQFF. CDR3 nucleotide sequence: TGCGCCAGCTTACCCGGGGCTAGCGGGAGGGCCTCCGGTGAGCAGTTCTTC. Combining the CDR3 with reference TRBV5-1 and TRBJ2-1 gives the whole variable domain KAGVTQTPRYLIKTRGQQVTLSCSPISGHRSVSWYQQTPGQGLQFLFEYFSETQRNKGNFPGRFSGRQFSNSRSEMNVSTLELGDSALYLCASLPGASGRASGEQFFGPGTRLTVL.

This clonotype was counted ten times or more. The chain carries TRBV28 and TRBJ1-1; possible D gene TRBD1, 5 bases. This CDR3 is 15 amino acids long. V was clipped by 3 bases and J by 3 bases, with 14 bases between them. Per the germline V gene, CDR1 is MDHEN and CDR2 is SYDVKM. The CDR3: CASSFVQDMDTEAFF. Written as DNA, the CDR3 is TGTGCCAGCAGTTTCGTTCAGGACATGGACACTGAAGCTTTCTTT. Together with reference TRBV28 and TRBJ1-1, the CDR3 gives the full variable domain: DVKVTQSSRYLVKRTGEKVFLECVQDMDHENMFWYRQDPGLGLRLIYFSYDVKMKEKGDIPEGYSVSREKKERFSLILESASTNQTSMYLCASSFVQDMDTEAFFGQGTRLTVV.

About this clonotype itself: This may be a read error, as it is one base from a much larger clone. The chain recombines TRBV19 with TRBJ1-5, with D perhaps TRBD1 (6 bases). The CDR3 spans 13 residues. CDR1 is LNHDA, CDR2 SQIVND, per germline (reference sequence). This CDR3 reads CASSWTVDHPQHF. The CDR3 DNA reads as TGTGCCAGCAGCTGGACAGTTGATCATCCCCAGCATTTT.

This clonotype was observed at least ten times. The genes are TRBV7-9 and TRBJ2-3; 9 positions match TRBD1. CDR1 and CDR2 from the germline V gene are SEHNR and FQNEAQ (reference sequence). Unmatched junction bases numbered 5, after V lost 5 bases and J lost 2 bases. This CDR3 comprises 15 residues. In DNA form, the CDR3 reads TGTGCCAGCAGCCGGGGACAGGGAGTCACAGATACGCAGTATTTT. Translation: CASSRGQGVTDTQYF.

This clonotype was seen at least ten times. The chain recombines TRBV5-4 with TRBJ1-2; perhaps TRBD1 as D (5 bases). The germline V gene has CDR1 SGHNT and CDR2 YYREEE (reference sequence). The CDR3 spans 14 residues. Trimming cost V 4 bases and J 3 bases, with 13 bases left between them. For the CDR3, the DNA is TGTGCCAGCAGCCTCCCGGTGGGGGACTATGGCTACACCTTC. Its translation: CASSLPVGDYGYTF. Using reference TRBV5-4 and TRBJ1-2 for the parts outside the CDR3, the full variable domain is ETGVTQSPTHLIKTRGQQVTLRCSSQSGHNTVSWYQQALGQGPQFIFQYYREEENGRGNFPPRFSGLQFPNYSSELNVNALELDDSALYLCASSLPVGDYGYTFGSGTRLTVV.

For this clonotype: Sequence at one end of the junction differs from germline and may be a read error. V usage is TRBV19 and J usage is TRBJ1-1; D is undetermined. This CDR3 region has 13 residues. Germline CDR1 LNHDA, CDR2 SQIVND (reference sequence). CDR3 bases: TGTGACAGTAGTAGTACCATGAACACTGAAGCTTTCTTT. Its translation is CDSSSTMNTEAFF.

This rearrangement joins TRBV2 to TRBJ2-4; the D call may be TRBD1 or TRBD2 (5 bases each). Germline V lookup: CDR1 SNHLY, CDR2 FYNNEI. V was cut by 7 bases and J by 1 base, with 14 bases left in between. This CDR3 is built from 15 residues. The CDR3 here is CASTGDRGAKNIQYF. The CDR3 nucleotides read TGTGCCAGCACTGGCGACAGAGGGGCCAAAAACATTCAGTACTTC.

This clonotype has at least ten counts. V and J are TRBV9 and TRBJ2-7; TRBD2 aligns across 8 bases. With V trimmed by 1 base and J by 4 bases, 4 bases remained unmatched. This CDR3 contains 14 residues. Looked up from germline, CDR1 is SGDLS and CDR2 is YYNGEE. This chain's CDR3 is CASSVSQRGYEQYF. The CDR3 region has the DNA TGTGCCAGCAGCGTAAGCCAGCGGGGGTACGAGCAGTACTTC.

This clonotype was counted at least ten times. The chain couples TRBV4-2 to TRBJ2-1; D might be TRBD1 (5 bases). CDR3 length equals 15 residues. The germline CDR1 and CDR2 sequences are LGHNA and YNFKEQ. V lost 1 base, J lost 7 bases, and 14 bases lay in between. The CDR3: CASSQVEQARNEQFF. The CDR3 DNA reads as TGTGCCAGCAGCCAAGTTGAACAGGCAAGGAATGAGCAGTTCTTC.

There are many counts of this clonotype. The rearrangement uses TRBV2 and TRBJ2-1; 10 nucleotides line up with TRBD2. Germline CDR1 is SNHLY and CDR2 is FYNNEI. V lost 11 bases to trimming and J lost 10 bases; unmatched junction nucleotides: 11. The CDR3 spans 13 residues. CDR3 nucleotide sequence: TGTGCCTTAAAAGCGGGAGGGCCGCGGGAGCAGTTCTTC. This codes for CALKAGGPREQFF.

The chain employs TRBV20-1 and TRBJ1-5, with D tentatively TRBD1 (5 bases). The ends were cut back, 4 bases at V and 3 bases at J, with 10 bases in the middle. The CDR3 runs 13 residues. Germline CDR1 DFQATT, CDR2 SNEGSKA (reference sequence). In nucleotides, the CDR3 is TGCAGTGCTACCGGGGCTTCCAATCAGCCCCAGCATTTT. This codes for CSATGASNQPQHF.

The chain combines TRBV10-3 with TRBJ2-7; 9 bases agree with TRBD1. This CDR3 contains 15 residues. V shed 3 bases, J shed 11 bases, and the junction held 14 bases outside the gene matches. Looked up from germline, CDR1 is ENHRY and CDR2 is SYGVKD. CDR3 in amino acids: CAISDQVGIGQGKYF. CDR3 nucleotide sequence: TGTGCCATCAGTGACCAGGTCGGTATTGGACAGGGGAAGTACTTC.

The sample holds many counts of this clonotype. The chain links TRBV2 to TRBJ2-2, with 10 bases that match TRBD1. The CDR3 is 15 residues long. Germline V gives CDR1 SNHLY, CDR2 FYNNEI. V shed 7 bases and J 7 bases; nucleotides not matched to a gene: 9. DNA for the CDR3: TGTGCCAGCACCCCCGGGACAGGGGTTCACGGGGAGCTGTTTTTT. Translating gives CASTPGTGVHGELFF.

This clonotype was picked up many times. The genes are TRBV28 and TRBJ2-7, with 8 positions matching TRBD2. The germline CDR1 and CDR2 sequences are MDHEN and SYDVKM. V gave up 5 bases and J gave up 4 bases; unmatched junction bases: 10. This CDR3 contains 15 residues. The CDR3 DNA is TGTGCCAGCAGTGGCGGGGGGCAGGGAGGGTACGAGCAGTACTTC. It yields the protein CASSGGGQGGYEQYF.

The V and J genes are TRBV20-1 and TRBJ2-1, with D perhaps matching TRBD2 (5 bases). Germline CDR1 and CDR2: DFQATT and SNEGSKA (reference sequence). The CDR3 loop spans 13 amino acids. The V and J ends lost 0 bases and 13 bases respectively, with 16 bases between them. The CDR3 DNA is TGCAGTGCTAGAGATCGGGGAGACTCCCACCAGTTCTTC. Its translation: CSARDRGDSHQFF.

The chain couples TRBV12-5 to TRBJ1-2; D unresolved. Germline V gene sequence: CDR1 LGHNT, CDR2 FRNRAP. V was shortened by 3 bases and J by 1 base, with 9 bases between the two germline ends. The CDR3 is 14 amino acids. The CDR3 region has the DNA TGTGCTAGTGGTTTCGCCGGGGATAACTATGGCTACACCTTC. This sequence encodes CASGFAGDNYGYTF. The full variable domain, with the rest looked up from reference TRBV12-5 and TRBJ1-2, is DARVTQTPRHKVTEMGQEVTMRCQPILGHNTVFWYRQTMMQGLELLAYFRNRAPLDDSGMPKDRFSAEMPDATLATLKIQPSEPRDSAVYFCASGFAGDNYGYTFGSGTRLTVV.

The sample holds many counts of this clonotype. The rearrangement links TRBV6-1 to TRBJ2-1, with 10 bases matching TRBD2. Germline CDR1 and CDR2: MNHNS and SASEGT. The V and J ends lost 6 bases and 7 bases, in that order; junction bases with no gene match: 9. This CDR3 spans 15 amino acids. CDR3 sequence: CASRSLAGEGNEQFF. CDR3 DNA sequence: TGTGCCAGCAGATCGCTAGCGGGAGAAGGGAATGAGCAGTTCTTC.

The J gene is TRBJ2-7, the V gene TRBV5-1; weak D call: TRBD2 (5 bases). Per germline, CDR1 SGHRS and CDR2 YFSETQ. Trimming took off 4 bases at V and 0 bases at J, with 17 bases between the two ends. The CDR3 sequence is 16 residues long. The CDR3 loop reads CASSPSGFSISYEQYF. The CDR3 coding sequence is TGCGCCAGCAGCCCTTCGGGGTTCTCCATCTCCTACGAGCAGTACTTC.

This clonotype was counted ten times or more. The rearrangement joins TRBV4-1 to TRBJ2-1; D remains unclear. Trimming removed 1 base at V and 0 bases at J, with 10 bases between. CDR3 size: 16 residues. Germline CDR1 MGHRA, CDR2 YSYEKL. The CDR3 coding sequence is TGCGCCAGCAGCCAAGTCGACATGATCTCCTACAATGAGCAGTTCTTC. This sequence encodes CASSQVDMISYNEQFF.

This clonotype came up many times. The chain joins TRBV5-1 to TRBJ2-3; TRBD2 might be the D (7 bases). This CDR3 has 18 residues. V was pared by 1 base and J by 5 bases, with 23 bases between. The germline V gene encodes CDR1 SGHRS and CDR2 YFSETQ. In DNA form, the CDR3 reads TGCGCCAGCAGCTTGTTGCGGGAGTCGATGGGGGCGGGAGATACGCAGTATTTT. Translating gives CASSLLRESMGAGDTQYF.

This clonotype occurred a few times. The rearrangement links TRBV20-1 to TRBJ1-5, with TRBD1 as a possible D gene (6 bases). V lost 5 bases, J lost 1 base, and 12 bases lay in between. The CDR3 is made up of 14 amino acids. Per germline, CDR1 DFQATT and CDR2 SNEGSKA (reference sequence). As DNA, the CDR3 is TGCAGTGCTGCGGGGGGCGCGAGCAATCAGCCCCAGCATTTT. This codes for CSAAGGASNQPQHF.

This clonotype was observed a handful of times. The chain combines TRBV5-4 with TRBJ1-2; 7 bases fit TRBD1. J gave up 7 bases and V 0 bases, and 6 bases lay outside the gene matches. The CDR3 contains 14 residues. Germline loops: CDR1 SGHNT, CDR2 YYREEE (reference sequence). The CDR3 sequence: CASSLATGVGGYTF. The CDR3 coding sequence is TGTGCCAGCAGCTTGGCCACAGGGGTGGGTGGCTACACCTTC. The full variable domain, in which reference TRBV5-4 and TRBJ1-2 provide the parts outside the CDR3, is ETGVTQSPTHLIKTRGQQVTLRCSSQSGHNTVSWYQQALGQGPQFIFQYYREEENGRGNFPPRFSGLQFPNYSSELNVNALELDDSALYLCASSLATGVGGYTFGSGTRLTVV.